The 12 T cell receptor beta chains below were found in one sample sequenced in a study of T-cell reconstitution after alpha-beta-depleted transplantation in children (dated by TCRdb to the mid-2010s). The sample's treatment or condition, from its label and the paper: allogeneic hematopoietic cell transplantation with graft depleted of TCRalphabeta T cells and CD19 B cells. The library relied on PCR. The sequencing machine was an Illumina HiSeq 2500. TCR libraries were prepared with molecular barcoding, using unique molecular identifiers to normalize TCRbeta repertoire quantification. Using fastp trimming at Q25 and MiXCR clonotype assembly, TCRdb reanalyzed the public sequencing data and kept in-frame beta chains. Each entry merges the rows of one CDR3 protein and shows their most common DNA and genes. This sample is represented by approximately 290,000 distinct CDR3 sequences; 11% of them were singletons. Of the sample, around a quarter is held by the ten largest clones.

The specimen was peripheral blood, collected 180 days after TCRalphabeta/CD19-depleted stem cell transplant. These receptors all stem from a male patient aged 2-9 years who had a stem cell transplant for chronic granulomatous disease, so the T cells may come from the graft donor.

A remark on this clonotype: A read error may be the cause here, since a much bigger clone is one base away. J is TRBJ2-5 and V is TRBV5-8; D may be TRBD1 or TRBD2 (5 bases each). There are 15 residues in the CDR3. Per the germline V gene, CDR1 is SGHTS and CDR2 is YDEGEE. The CDR3 loop reads CASSLQGDYHETQYF. CDR3 nucleotides: TGTGCCAGCAGCCTGCAGGGTGACTACCACGAGACCCAGTACTTC.

The sample holds many counts of this clonotype. The chain is built from TRBV6-2 or TRBV6-3 and TRBJ2-3; TRBD2 matches at 7 bases. The CDR3 totals 17 residues. V dropped 5 bases and J dropped 6; count of bases not matched to a gene: 17. Germline CDR1 and CDR2: MNHEY and SVGEGT. Here the CDR3 reads CASSQPYGTTKRDTQYF. The CDR3 nucleotides are TGTGCCAGCAGTCAACCCTACGGGACTACCAAGCGCGATACGCAGTATTTT.

At least ten counts were recorded for this clonotype. The chain carries TRBV3-1 and TRBJ2-5, with D unclear. The CDR3 runs 13 residues. Trimming cost V 0 bases and J 5 bases, with 7 bases left between them. CDR1 is LGHDT, CDR2 YNNKEL, per germline (reference sequence). The CDR3 loop is CASSQDGWETQYF. The CDR3 DNA is TGTGCCAGCAGCCAAGACGGATGGGAGACCCAGTACTTC.

This clonotype was counted many times. The chain couples TRBV7-2 to TRBJ2-7; 12 bases fit TRBD2. The CDR3 extends over 17 amino acids. Germline CDR1 and CDR2: SGHTA and FQGNSA. V shed 5 bases, J shed 2 bases, and the junction held 10 bases outside the gene matches. CDR3 residues: CASSRLPGLAGPYEQYF. The CDR3 coding sequence is TGTGCCAGCAGCCGACTTCCGGGACTAGCGGGTCCCTACGAGCAGTACTTC.

The chain links TRBV4-2 to TRBJ2-2; 15 bases are shared with TRBD2. Germline V gene data show CDR1 as LGHNA and CDR2 as YNFKEQ. The CDR3 runs to 21 residues. After removal of 4 bases from V and 3 bases from J, the junction contained 15 bases not matched to a gene. The CDR3 DNA reads as TGTGCCAGCAGCCCGCACGACCGGACTAGCGGGGGGGTGAGGGACACCGGGGAGCTGTTTTTT. Residues: CASSPHDRTSGGVRDTGELFF.

In this sample, this clonotype turned up many times. The V call is TRBV20-1, the J call TRBJ1-3, with D hard to call. Germline V CDR1 and CDR2: DFQATT, SNEGSKA (reference sequence). With 6 bases removed from V and 0 bases from J, the gap between germline ends came to 15 bases. The CDR3 covers 15 residues. In DNA, the CDR3 is TGCAGTGCGCGACACTGGCCAGCCTCTGGAAACACCATATATTTT. It is translated as CSARHWPASGNTIYF.

This clonotype was observed many times. J is TRBJ2-3 and V is TRBV6-2 or TRBV6-3; no firm D call. Trimming pared 2 bases from V and 2 bases from J, leaving 8 bases between. CDR3 length: 14 residues. Germline CDR1 reads MNHEY; CDR2 reads SVGEGT. In DNA form, the CDR3 reads TGTGCCAGCAGTTACGGCTGGCACACAGATACGCAGTATTTT. Translating gives CASSYGWHTDTQYF.

This clonotype was detected ten times or more. The rearrangement links TRBV30 to TRBJ2-2; D is unclear. CDR3 length: 13 amino acids. Germline CDR1 and CDR2: GTSNPN and SVGIG (reference sequence). The V and J ends lost 3 bases and 5 bases respectively, with 10 bases between them. The CDR3: CAWSWDLTGELFF. In DNA, the CDR3 is TGTGCCTGGAGCTGGGATTTGACCGGGGAGCTGTTTTTT. Drawing the rest from reference TRBV30 and TRBJ2-2, the complete variable domain is SQTIHQWPATLVQPVGSPLSLECTVEGTSNPNLYWYRQAAGRGLQLLFYSVGIGQISSEVPQNLSASRPQDRQFILSSKKLLLSDSGFYLCAWSWDLTGELFFGEGSRLTVL.

Concerning this clonotype itself: A much more abundant neighbour one base away suggests this may be a read error. The DNA for the CDR3 is TGTGCCAGCAGTTTCGGGACTGGACTAGCGGGATTTTCCTACAATGATCAGTTCTTC. As protein: CASSFGTGLAGFSYNDQFF. V is TRBV12-3 or TRBV12-4 and J is TRBJ2-1; TRBD2 agrees at 12 bases. The CDR3 is 19 amino acids.

This clonotype has a count of ten or more. V usage is TRBV12-3 or TRBV12-4 and J usage is TRBJ2-7; no definite D call. This CDR3 has 12 residues. Trimming removed 5 bases at V and 4 bases at J, with 9 bases between. The CDR3 bases are TGTGCCAGCAGTACCAGAACTTACGAGCAGTACTTC. As protein: CASSTRTYEQYF.

This clonotype has ten or more counts. The chain recombines TRBV28 with TRBJ2-7; D gene uncertain. The CDR3 extends over 14 amino acids. Germline V lookup: CDR1 MDHEN, CDR2 SYDVKM. Trimming shortened V by 6 bases and J by 2 bases, and 14 bases separated the two germline ends. For the CDR3, the DNA is TGTGCCAGCAGCCGTCAAGGGAAGGCCTACGAGCAGTACTTC. Its translation is CASSRQGKAYEQYF.

This clonotype was observed at least ten times. The V call is TRBV27, the J call TRBJ2-1; TRBD2 matches at 10 bases. V lost 8 bases and J lost 8; bases outside the gene matches: 9. This CDR3 spans 14 amino acids. Germline CDR1 and CDR2: MNHEY and SMNVEV (reference sequence). The CDR3 spells CASCVAGGYDEQFF. CDR3 coding DNA: TGTGCCAGCTGTGTAGCGGGAGGTTACGATGAGCAGTTCTTC.